The 4 T cell receptor beta chains reported below all come from one sample, sequenced in a study of TIL therapy for anti-PD-1-resistant metastatic lung cancer. The time point here: pre-treatment sample, taken before nivolumab and TIL therapy. This was the immunoSEQ v3 assay. TCRdb's copy holds only in-frame clones and misses some; the assay was immunoSEQ multiplex PCR. The data contain some 60,000 clones, less than 75% of them singletons. The source material was blood, sampled at baseline. These receptors originate from a person between 25 and 79 years old with non-small cell lung cancer.

This clone has just a few counts. The chain combines TRBV7-2 with TRBJ1-6, with D tentatively TRBD1 (5 bases). V lost 3 bases and J 5 bases, leaving 14 bases between the germline ends. The CDR3 length is 16 residues. From germline, CDR1 is SGHTA and CDR2 FQGNSA. As DNA, the CDR3 is TGTGCCAGCAGCTTCCTGGGACCGACTAATAATTCACCCCTCCACTTT. Protein sequence: CASSFLGPTNNSPLHF.

This chain connects TRBV5-1 to TRBJ2-2, with D perhaps matching TRBD2 (5 bases). Trimming removed 0 bases from V and 7 bases from J, with 7 bases in between. CDR1 is SGHRS, CDR2 YFSETQ, per germline. The CDR3 sequence is 13 residues long. The DNA for the CDR3 is TGCGCCAGCAGCTTGGCTGAGGGCGGGGAGCTGTTTTTT. Translating gives CASSLAEGGELFF.

This clone was counted a single time. One end of the junction fails to match germline, which may point to a read error. The chain recombines TRBV19 with TRBJ1-1; D might be TRBD1 (6 bases). Germline values: CDR1 LNHDA, CDR2 SQIVND (reference sequence). CDR3 length equals 12 residues. The CDR3 reads CASSIGQIQAFF. The CDR3 DNA is TGTGCCAGTAGCATAGGACAGATCCAAGCTTTCTTT. The full variable domain, with the rest looked up from reference TRBV19 and TRBJ1-1, is DGGITQSPKYLFRKEGQNVTLSCEQNLNHDAMYWYRQDPGQGLRLIYYSQIVNDFQKGDIAEGYSVSREKKESFPLTVTSAQKNPTAFYLCASSIGQIQAFFGQGTRLTVV.

The gene calls are TRBV6-1 and TRBJ1-1; possibly TRBD1 for D (6 bases). Trimming cost V 0 bases and J 5 bases, with 7 bases left between them. CDR3 length: 13 amino acids. Germline V CDR1 and CDR2: MNHNS, SASEGT. The CDR3 sequence is CASSEARGTEAFF. The CDR3 region has the DNA TGTGCCAGCAGTGAAGCAAGGGGGACTGAAGCTTTCTTT.